The 13 T cell receptor beta chains reported below all come from one sample, sequenced in a study of T cells in Graves' hyperthyroidism and ophthalmopathy. The TCR beta CDR3 regions underwent amplification using RNA transcripts as the source. HTBI primers drove first-round RT-PCR of the TCR CDR3. TCRdb re-derived calls from the multiplex PCR reads in MiXCR, one entry per CDR3 protein. The sample shows approximately 250,000 distinct CDR3 sequences, roughly 22% of them seen only once. Source material: blood. The origin of the receptors is a middle-aged woman with Graves' ophthalmopathy.

This clonotype was observed many times. J is TRBJ2-7 and V is TRBV9; tentatively, D is TRBD1 (6 bases). From germline, CDR1 is SGDLS and CDR2 YYNGEE. The CDR3 consists of 15 residues. The V and J ends lost 2 bases and 0 bases respectively, with 12 bases between them. CDR3 in DNA: TGTGCCAGCAGCGTTTCAGGGGACCACTCCTACGAGCAGTACTTC. This translates into CASSVSGDHSYEQYF.

This clonotype was counted ten times or more. This chain joins TRBV20-1 and TRBJ2-7; possibly TRBD2 for D (6 bases). This CDR3 region has 15 residues. The V end was cut by 5 bases, the J end by 0 bases, with 17 bases between. Germline loops: CDR1 DFQATT, CDR2 SNEGSKA (reference sequence). The CDR3 sequence is CSASNPGGSSYEQYF. The CDR3 DNA reads TGCAGTGCTTCTAACCCCGGAGGGAGCTCCTACGAGCAGTACTTC.

The chain carries TRBV11-2 and TRBJ2-7; 11 positions match TRBD1. CDR3 length: 14 amino acids. J gave up 5 bases and V 5 bases, and 5 bases lay outside the gene matches. Germline CDR1 and CDR2: SGHAT and FQNNGV. The CDR3 region is CASSAGQGEHEQYF. The DNA of the CDR3 is TGTGCCAGCAGCGCGGGACAGGGGGAACACGAGCAGTACTTC.

There are many counts of this clonotype. The V gene is TRBV28, the J gene TRBJ2-2; 10 bases match TRBD1. Trimming at V came to 10 bases and at J to 7 bases, leaving 6 bases not matched to a gene. The CDR3 is made up of 13 amino acids. CDR1 and CDR2 (germline): MDHEN, SYDVKM. This chain's CDR3 is CAISGTGDGELFF. CDR3 DNA sequence: TGTGCCATCTCCGGGACAGGGGACGGGGAGCTGTTTTTT.

This clonotype was recorded many times. DNA of the CDR3: TGTGCCAGCAGTCCCTCCGGGGACAACTATGGCTACACCTTC. The encoded protein is CASSPSGDNYGYTF. The chain combines TRBV27 with TRBJ1-2; tentatively, D is TRBD1 (5 bases). This CDR3 comprises 14 residues. Germline lookup yields CDR1 MNHEY and CDR2 SMNVEV (reference sequence). Trimming took 5 bases from V and 2 from J, leaving 12 bases between them.

There are many counts of this clonotype. This chain links TRBV29-1 with TRBJ1-2; D not resolved. CDR3 size: 12 residues. The V end lost 5 bases, the J end lost 2 bases, and 9 bases lay between the germline ends. Germline V gene lookup returns CDR1 SQVTM and CDR2 ANQGSEA. CDR3 bases: TGCAGCGTTTCGACACCGAACTATGGCTACACCTTC. Protein product: CSVSTPNYGYTF.

This clonotype was counted many times. The chain carries TRBV5-5 and TRBJ2-5; D is ambiguous. The CDR3 has 15 amino acids. Trimming removed 0 bases at V and 5 bases at J, with 14 bases between. The germline CDR1 and CDR2 sequences are SGHKS and YYEKEE (reference sequence). Written as DNA, the CDR3 is TGTGCCAGCAGCTTGGGGCCCCGAGAGTACGAGACCCAGTACTTC. The encoded protein is CASSLGPREYETQYF.

The chain has TRBV27 and TRBJ1-1, with D possibly being TRBD1 (5 bases). The V end lost 1 base, the J end lost 0 bases, and 9 bases lay between the germline ends. The germline gives CDR1 MNHEY, CDR2 SMNVEV (reference sequence). The CDR3 is 15 residues long. Here the CDR3 DNA reads TGTGCCAGCAGTTTATTCGGGGCTATGAACACTGAAGCTTTCTTT. Protein: CASSLFGAMNTEAFF.

This clonotype was counted many times. V and J are TRBV7-9 and TRBJ1-2; the D is unclear. This CDR3 contains 13 residues. V shed 2 bases and J shed 6 bases, with 10 bases lying between them. Germline assignment: CDR1 SEHNR and CDR2 FQNEAQ (reference sequence). CDR3 in amino acids: CASSLLAANGYTF. In nucleotides, the CDR3 is TGTGCCAGCAGCTTATTGGCAGCTAATGGCTACACCTTC.

This clonotype was recorded at least ten times. V usage is TRBV29-1 and J usage is TRBJ2-5; D is unclear. This CDR3 is built from 14 residues. V was clipped by 0 bases and J by 4 bases, with 12 bases between them. Germline loops: CDR1 SQVTM, CDR2 ANQGSEA. The CDR3 sequence: CSVEDQRRRETQYF. The DNA of the CDR3 is TGCAGCGTTGAAGATCAGAGAAGGCGAGAGACCCAGTACTTC.

This clonotype has ten or more counts. J is TRBJ1-3 and V is TRBV27; weak D call: TRBD1 (5 bases). This CDR3 contains 14 residues. CDR1 and CDR2 from the germline V gene are MNHEY and SMNVEV (reference sequence). Between the trimmed V and J ends, which lost 7 bases and 6 bases, there was a span of 16 bases. CDR3 sequence: CASTRGTEKNTIYF. The DNA of the CDR3 is TGTGCCAGCACTCGAGGGACGGAAAAAAACACCATATATTTT.

This clonotype was counted many times. This chain connects TRBV7-3 to TRBJ2-7; 12 bases map to TRBD2. In germline, CDR1 is SGHTA, CDR2 FQGTGA. CDR3 length: 16 amino acids. The V and J ends lost 5 bases and 6 bases, in that order; junction bases with no gene match: 11. The CDR3 DNA follows: TGTGCCAGCAGCCTAGGACTAGCGGGAAAGAAACGCGAGCAGTACTTC. This translates into CASSLGLAGKKREQYF.

This clonotype was observed a handful of times. Since a much larger clone is just one base distant, this may be a read error. V and J are TRBV5-1 and TRBJ2-7; D is perhaps TRBD2 (6 bases). The CDR3 consists of 15 residues. The germline V gene encodes CDR1 SGHRS and CDR2 YFSETQ. This CDR3 reads CVSSLEGNGGREQYF. Here the CDR3 DNA reads TGCGTCAGCAGCTTGGAGGGCAATGGAGGAAGGGAGCAGTACTTC.